This entry is about one T cell receptor (beta chain). Antigen specificity is unknown. The record originates from a study of cytomegalovirus exposure and HLA in healthy donors. About the research overall: A data release that came early held approximately 85 million unique TCRs from HLA-typed donors.

The PCR employed 60 Vbeta primers together with 13 Jbeta primers. This table comes from immunoSEQ multiplex PCR, and its TCRdb copy is limited to in-frame clones, with some not included. The profile shows about 150,000 clones, 85% of them singletons. Study-wide points: The likely explanation for a cluster of highly shared sequence variants was sequencing artifact.

The CDR3 length is 15 residues. Per the germline V gene, CDR1 is LNHNV and CDR2 is YYDKDF (reference sequence). V lost 0 bases and J lost 0, with 9 bases in between. The TCR originated in a boy between 2 and 10 years old in good health and CMV-seronegative. The J gene is TRBJ2-7, the V gene TRBV15; D is unclear. Sequencing was performed on PBMCs. The CDR3 DNA sequence: TGTGCCACCAGCAGAGAGGGCTTAACCTCCTACGAGCAGTACTTC. Residues: CATSREGLTSYEQYF. The full variable domain, completed using reference TRBV15 and TRBJ2-7, is DAMVIQNPRYQVTQFGKPVTLSCSQTLNHNVMYWYQQKSSQAPKLLFHYYDKDFNNEADTPDNFQSRRPNTSFCFLDIRSPGLGDTAMYLCATSREGLTSYEQYFGPGTRLTVT.